These 24 T cell receptor beta chains were sequenced from one sample in a study of T-cell memory formation after mild COVID-19. Via MiXCR, TCRdb re-called the 5' RACE reads, giving one row per CDR3 protein. Of about half a million distinct CDR3 sequences in the sample, 15% to 20% were seen once. The sample consisted of PBMCs or a T cell subset sorted from them (not recorded which). Receptor source: an adult woman who had mild COVID-19 (a few samples of this study predate the infection). Cell type and time point are not known.

The V call is TRBV19, the J call TRBJ1-1, with D uncertain. The V gene's germline CDR1 is LNHDA and CDR2 SQIVND (reference sequence). Trimming removed 5 bases at V and 1 base at J, with 11 bases between. This CDR3 has 14 residues. For the CDR3, the DNA is TGTGCCAGTAGTCTAGGACTGTCGAACACTGAAGCTTTCTTT. Translation gives CASSLGLSNTEAFF.

Only a few counts were recorded for this clonotype. CDR3 region: CASSLNPGQGAGEQFF. DNA of the CDR3: TGTGCCAGCAGCTTAAATCCGGGACAGGGGGCAGGAGAGCAGTTCTTC. V and J are TRBV7-3 and TRBJ2-1, with 12 nucleotides matching TRBD1. V lost 1 base, J lost 10 bases, and 8 bases stayed unmatched. Germline CDR1 and CDR2: SGHTA and FQGTGA. The CDR3 covers 16 residues.

The chain carries TRBV19 and TRBJ2-7; D could derive from TRBD1 or TRBD2 (5 bases each). Looked up from germline, CDR1 is LNHDA and CDR2 is SQIVND (reference sequence). The CDR3 runs 13 residues. With 6 bases removed from V and 0 bases from J, the gap between germline ends came to 9 bases. The CDR3 loop reads CASSSGPSYEQYF. The CDR3 DNA sequence: TGTGCCAGTAGCTCGGGACCCTCCTACGAGCAGTACTTC. Filled out from reference TRBV19 and TRBJ2-7, the complete variable domain reads DGGITQSPKYLFRKEGQNVTLSCEQNLNHDAMYWYRQDPGQGLRLIYYSQIVNDFQKGDIAEGYSVSREKKESFPLTVTSAQKNPTAFYLCASSSGPSYEQYFGPGTRLTVT.

This chain joins TRBV11-2 and TRBJ1-1; D gene ambiguous. Germline CDR1 SGHAT, CDR2 FQNNGV. There are 17 residues in the CDR3. V was clipped by 1 base and J by 1 base, with 16 bases between them. CDR3 residues: CASSLGNVGVENTEAFF. Written as DNA, the CDR3 is TGTGCCAGCAGCTTAGGAAATGTGGGAGTTGAGAACACTGAAGCTTTCTTT.

This clonotype was picked up many times. The chain combines TRBV5-1 with TRBJ2-6, with D possibly TRBD1 on 6 matching bases. Germline CDR1 reads SGHRS; CDR2 reads YFSETQ. CDR3 length equals 15 residues. The V gene lost 4 bases and the J gene lost 4 bases, with 12 bases spanning the gap. The CDR3: CASSVQGRGANVLTF. CDR3 sequence (DNA): TGCGCCAGCAGCGTTCAGGGGAGAGGGGCCAACGTCCTGACTTTC.

This clonotype was recorded a few times. V is TRBV2 and J is TRBJ1-6; D gene ambiguous. Germline assignment: CDR1 SNHLY and CDR2 FYNNEI. There are 14 residues in the CDR3. V lost 5 bases, J lost 7 bases, and 12 bases lay in between. CDR3 DNA sequence: TGTGCCAGCAGTTTCGATCAGTACAATTCACCCCTCCACTTT. Its translation: CASSFDQYNSPLHF. The complete variable domain, with remaining parts taken from reference TRBV2 and TRBJ1-6, reads EPEVTQTPSHQVTQMGQEVILRCVPISNHLYFYWYRQILGQKVEFLVSFYNNEISEKSEIFDDQFSVERPDGSNFTLKIRSTKLEDSAMYFCASSFDQYNSPLHFGNGTRLTVT.

The V call is TRBV3-1, the J call TRBJ2-2, with D possibly matching TRBD2 (6 bases). This CDR3 contains 14 residues. Germline lookup yields CDR1 LGHDT and CDR2 YNNKEL (reference sequence). V was cut by 7 bases and J by 4 bases, with 13 bases left in between. CDR3 in amino acids: CASTSGLGTGELFF. The DNA for the CDR3 is TGTGCCAGCACCAGCGGGTTAGGCACCGGGGAGCTGTTTTTT.

The V call is TRBV12-3 or TRBV12-4, the J call TRBJ2-3; D uncertain. CDR3 length equals 15 residues. The V end lost 5 bases, the J end lost 1 base, and 13 bases lay between the germline ends. The DNA for the CDR3 is TGTGCCAGCAGTCTCGATGTGAAGGGCACAGATACGCAGTATTTT. It encodes CASSLDVKGTDTQYF.

This sequence joins TRBV9 and TRBJ2-3; D remains unclear. Trimming shortened V by 0 bases and J by 2 bases, and 10 bases separated the two germline ends. There are 15 residues in the CDR3. CDR1 is SGDLS, CDR2 YYNGEE, per germline. As DNA, the CDR3 is TGTGCCAGCAGCGTAGTGGTGGGCCCCACAGATACGCAGTATTTT. It yields the protein CASSVVVGPTDTQYF.

This clonotype was recorded at least ten times. The V call is TRBV7-9, the J call TRBJ2-3, with no clear D. The germline V gene has CDR1 SEHNR and CDR2 FQNEAQ (reference sequence). The V end lost 5 bases, the J end lost 4 bases, and 7 bases lay between the germline ends. The CDR3 contains 12 residues. CDR3: CASSLPPDTQYF. The CDR3 DNA sequence: TGTGCCAGCAGCCTACCTCCAGATACGCAGTATTTT.

This rearrangement joins TRBV3-1 to TRBJ2-2; D is ambiguous. The CDR3 is 15 amino acids. Trimming shortened V by 1 base and J by 1 base, and 7 bases separated the two germline ends. Germline V lookup: CDR1 LGHDT, CDR2 YNNKEL (reference sequence). The CDR3 bases are TGTGCCAGCAGCCAAGCCCCCCAGAACACCGGGGAGCTGTTTTTT. Encoded protein: CASSQAPQNTGELFF.

This chain connects TRBV9 to TRBJ1-6; D is ambiguous. Germline lookup yields CDR1 SGDLS and CDR2 YYNGEE. Deletions cut 0 bases from V and 0 bases from J, with 7 bases between. This CDR3 region has 16 residues. The CDR3 DNA reads TGTGCCAGCAGCGTAGGCGGGAGCTCCTATAATTCACCCCTCCACTTT. This codes for CASSVGGSSYNSPLHF.

This clonotype came up once. The rearrangement uses TRBV6-1 and TRBJ1-3; 7 nucleotides match TRBD1. Germline V gives CDR1 MNHNS, CDR2 SASEGT. Unmatched junction bases numbered 2, after V lost 6 bases and J lost 0 bases. The CDR3 is 14 amino acids. In DNA form, the CDR3 reads TGTGCCAGCAGCGGGACAGCCTCTGGAAACACCATATATTTT. Its protein product is CASSGTASGNTIYF.

In this sample, this clonotype turned up many times. CDR3 DNA: TGTGCCAGCAGTTACGGCCTAGCGGGAGACACCGGGGAGCTGTTTTTT. Its translation is CASSYGLAGDTGELFF. V is TRBV6-2 or TRBV6-3 and J is TRBJ2-2, with 10 bases fitting TRBD2. V dropped 2 bases and J dropped 3; count of bases not matched to a gene: 3. Germline V gene sequence: CDR1 MNHEY, CDR2 SVGEGT. This CDR3 is built from 16 residues.

The gene calls are TRBV12-3 or TRBV12-4 and TRBJ1-2; the D is unclear. CDR3 length: 13 amino acids. V was cut by 6 bases and J by 5 bases, with 13 bases left in between. DNA of the CDR3: TGTGCCAGCAGCCTCACAGACTTGTATGGCTACACCTTC. Amino acid sequence: CASSLTDLYGYTF.

The chain couples TRBV20-1 to TRBJ1-6, with TRBD1 as a possible D gene (6 bases). With 5 bases removed from V and 10 bases from J, the gap between germline ends came to 21 bases. CDR1 is DFQATT and CDR2 is SNEGSKA in the germline V gene (reference sequence). This CDR3 spans 15 amino acids. The CDR3 spells CSALPGGQYVSPLHF. The CDR3 region has the DNA TGCAGTGCTCTCCCTGGAGGACAGTACGTCTCACCCCTCCACTTT.

The J gene is TRBJ2-7, the V gene TRBV20-1, with D possibly TRBD1 on 7 matching bases. V dropped 6 bases and J dropped 7 bases, with 19 bases sitting between them. The CDR3 contains 13 residues. Germline CDR1 reads DFQATT; CDR2 reads SNEGSKA (reference sequence). The CDR3 nucleotides are TGCAGTGCAGCGCAGGAGGGGGCAGGGGAGCAGTACTTC. Translated, it gives CSAAQEGAGEQYF.

Regarding this clonotype: A junction boundary mismatches the germline segment, possibly from a read error. The chain has TRBV7-7 and TRBJ2-1, with D maybe TRBD2 (5 bases). This CDR3 spans 14 amino acids. Germline assignment: CDR1 SSHAT and CDR2 FNYEAQ (reference sequence). CDR3 loop: CASSLALTYNEQFF. The CDR3 DNA reads as TGTGCTAGCAGCTTAGCGCTAACCTACAATGAGCAGTTCTTC. Full variable domain (remainder filled in from reference TRBV7-7 and TRBJ2-1): GAGVSQSPRYKVTKRGQDVTLRCDPISSHATLYWYQQALGQGPEFLTYFNYEAQPDKSGLPSDRFSAERPEGSISTLTIQRTEQRDSAMYRCASSLALTYNEQFFGPGTRLTVL.

This chain uses TRBV7-9 with TRBJ2-1; TRBD1 matches 8 bases. The germline CDR1 and CDR2 sequences are SEHNR and FQNEAQ (reference sequence). With V trimmed by 8 bases and J by 0 bases, 12 bases remained unmatched. This CDR3 is 17 amino acids long. The CDR3 sequence: CASAGGGRVYSYNEQFF. CDR3 coding DNA: TGTGCCAGCGCAGGGGGCGGGCGGGTCTACTCCTACAATGAGCAGTTCTTC.

This clonotype was counted only a few times. The chain uses TRBV12-3 or TRBV12-4 and TRBJ2-1; 9 bases align to TRBD2. This CDR3 has 14 residues. With 4 bases clipped from V and 8 bases from J, the junction kept 6 bases outside the gene matches. CDR3 protein: CASSWRGGLDEQFF. The CDR3 bases are TGTGCCAGCAGTTGGCGGGGGGGCCTTGATGAGCAGTTCTTC.

This clonotype was detected only a few times. The chain carries TRBV7-3 and TRBJ2-1; 12 bases match TRBD2. V lost 3 bases, J lost 8 bases, and 5 bases stayed unmatched. In germline, CDR1 is SGHTA, CDR2 FQGTGA. The CDR3 contains 15 residues. The CDR3 reads CASSFLAGGMDEQFF. The CDR3, as DNA: TGTGCCAGCAGCTTTCTAGCGGGGGGGATGGATGAGCAGTTCTTC.

The table lists this clonotype with a few counts. V is TRBV4-3 and J is TRBJ2-5; 10 bases match TRBD2. This CDR3 has 20 amino acids. The V gene end was trimmed by 2 bases and the J gene end by 9 bases; junction bases not matched to a gene: 24. The germline V gene has CDR1 LGHNA and CDR2 YSLEER. The CDR3 nucleotides read TGCGCCAGCAGCCAATCCCTCGAAGGAGGGGCCCGAATAGCGGGAGGCTCCCAGTACTTC. It specifies CASSQSLEGGARIAGGSQYF.

J is TRBJ2-7 and V is TRBV5-1; 7 nucleotides align to TRBD1. J was trimmed by 5 bases and V by 1 base; bases with no gene match: 6. Germline CDR1 is SGHRS and CDR2 is YFSETQ. The CDR3 has 14 residues. CDR3 sequence (DNA): TGCGCCAGCAGCTTGACAGACAGGGACAACGAGCAGTACTTC. The encoded protein is CASSLTDRDNEQYF.

The chain uses TRBV11-2 and TRBJ2-2; 16 bases line up with TRBD2. Germline-derived CDR1 and CDR2 are SGHAT and FQNNGV. V gave up 5 bases and J gave up 4 bases; unmatched junction bases: 13. This CDR3 is built from 20 residues. The CDR3 sequence: CASSPLLGLAGGAGTGELFF. CDR3 nucleotides: TGTGCCAGCAGCCCCCTCCTGGGACTAGCGGGGGGGGCGGGCACCGGGGAGCTGTTTTTT. The full variable domain, rest sourced from reference TRBV11-2 and TRBJ2-2, is EAGVAQSPRYKIIEKRQSVAFWCNPISGHATLYWYQQILGQGPKLLIQFQNNGVVDDSQLPKDRFSAERLKGVDSTLKIQPAKLEDSAVYLCASSPLLGLAGGAGTGELFFGEGSRLTVL.